What follows are 14 T cell receptor beta chains derived from one specimen sequenced in a study of human T cells and chemical hapten exposure. Described time point: patch test 1, 2 weeks after DPC sensitization. Noted treatment: therapeutic diphenylcyclopropenone sensitization with weekly scalp DPC. TCRdb reanalysed the RACE reads using MiXCR and keeps one entry per CDR3 protein. The sample gives under 200,000 distinct CDR3 sequences, 14% of which show up once; about 1.7% is in the top ten. The input for sequencing was whole blood, taken in connection with sensitization to the hapten diphenylcyclopropenone (DPC). The receptor set was obtained from a woman aged 25-40 years with alopecia areata. Some clones in this sample may be carry-over from other donors' samples.

There are a few counts of this clonotype. V and J are TRBV2 and TRBJ2-2; D is unclear. The CDR3 runs 13 residues. Per the germline V gene, CDR1 is SNHLY and CDR2 is FYNNEI. Trimming removed 2 bases from V and 0 bases from J, with 1 base in between. CDR3 in amino acids: CASSETNTGELFF. The CDR3 bases are TGTGCCAGCAGTGAAACGAACACCGGGGAGCTGTTTTTT.

The genes are TRBV7-9 and TRBJ2-3; TRBD2 is a possible D gene (5 bases). Trimming removed 5 bases at V and 5 bases at J, with 14 bases between. CDR3 size: 14 residues. CDR1 SEHNR and CDR2 FQNEAQ come from the germline V gene (reference sequence). The CDR3 here is CASSIGIAQDTQYF. CDR3 nucleotides: TGTGCCAGCAGCATCGGGATCGCACAAGATACGCAGTATTTT.

The genes are TRBV6-6 and TRBJ2-2, with D unresolved. This CDR3 has 15 amino acids. The V and J ends lost 2 bases and 8 bases respectively, with 15 bases between them. In germline, CDR1 is MNHNY, CDR2 SVGAGI (reference sequence). In nucleotides, the CDR3 is TGTGCCAGCAGTTACAGATCTAGTTTCCGGGGGGAGCTGTTTTTT. It is translated as CASSYRSSFRGELFF.

The rearrangement uses TRBV7-2 and TRBJ2-7, with a possible D match to TRBD1 (6 bases). The V end lost 1 base, the J end lost 3 bases, and 19 bases lay between the germline ends. The germline V gene encodes CDR1 SGHTA and CDR2 FQGNSA. The CDR3 spans 17 residues. As DNA, the CDR3 is TGTGCCAGCAGCTTAGACCCACCGGGACACCCCCTCTACGAGCAGTACTTC. Translating it yields CASSLDPPGHPLYEQYF.

The table lists this clonotype with a few counts. V gene TRBV11-2 combines with J gene TRBJ2-3; 9 nucleotides line up with TRBD1. V was clipped by 4 bases and J by 4 bases; unmatched bases: 3. Germline V gene lookup returns CDR1 SGHAT and CDR2 FQNNGV. CDR3 length: 14 amino acids. CDR3 coding DNA: TGTGCCAGCAGCTGGGACAGGGTCGCAGATACGCAGTATTTT. Residues: CASSWDRVADTQYF.

The table lists this clonotype with a few counts. This chain connects TRBV7-6 to TRBJ1-3, with D unresolved. This CDR3 comprises 14 residues. V was pared by 3 bases and J by 2 bases, with 8 bases between. Looked up from germline, CDR1 is SGHVS and CDR2 is FNYEAQ. CDR3 protein: CASSLGSTGNTIYF. DNA of the CDR3: TGTGCCAGCAGCTTGGGCTCAACTGGAAACACCATATATTTT.

This clonotype occurred a few times. The chain is built from TRBV30 and TRBJ2-1, with D hard to call. Looked up from germline, CDR1 is GTSNPN and CDR2 is SVGIG (reference sequence). Trimming cost V 0 bases and J 9 bases, with 6 bases left between them. The CDR3 spans 11 residues. Written as DNA, the CDR3 is TGTGCCTGGAGTGTCTGGGGTGAGCAGTTCTTC. This sequence encodes CAWSVWGEQFF.

The chain couples TRBV5-1 to TRBJ1-2; D not certain. The CDR3 loop spans 14 amino acids. V lost 0 bases to trimming and J lost 5 bases, with 11 bases between them. Germline V gene data show CDR1 as SGHRS and CDR2 as YFSETQ. The CDR3: CASSLEGSLYGYTF. The CDR3 DNA reads as TGCGCCAGCAGCTTGGAGGGCAGCCTTTATGGCTACACCTTC.

The chain recombines TRBV11-3 with TRBJ2-7; TRBD1 might be the D (6 bases). The CDR3 extends over 15 amino acids. Germline CDR1 and CDR2: SGHNT and YENEEA. The germline V and J ends were trimmed by 2 bases and 0 bases, with 11 bases remaining between them. CDR3 sequence: CASSLRMGASYEQYF. For the CDR3, the DNA is TGTGCCAGCAGCTTACGGATGGGGGCCTCCTACGAGCAGTACTTC.

This clonotype has more than one count but fewer than ten. The J gene is TRBJ2-1, the V gene TRBV7-9; the match to TRBD1 covers 8 bases. The CDR3 sequence is 21 residues long. V trimming: 1 base; J trimming: 8 bases; junction bases outside the gene matches: 25. Per germline, CDR1 SEHNR and CDR2 FQNEAQ (reference sequence). DNA for the CDR3: TGTGCCAGCAGCTTAGTGCGAGGGACAGGAAGACTAGTCTCTTCACCGCATGAGCAGTTCTTC. It translates to CASSLVRGTGRLVSSPHEQFF.

The V call is TRBV20-1, the J call TRBJ1-1; D perhaps matches TRBD1 (5 bases). V was cut by 3 bases and J by 6 bases, with 11 bases left in between. Germline CDR1 DFQATT, CDR2 SNEGSKA (reference sequence). The CDR3 spans 12 residues. The CDR3 nucleotides are TGCAGTGCTAGGAGCGTGGGGGCTGAAGCTTTCTTT. The encoded protein is CSARSVGAEAFF.

A few counts support this clonotype. The chain uses TRBV10-3 and TRBJ2-2; TRBD1 agrees at 7 bases. V shed 8 bases and J 5 bases; nucleotides not matched to a gene: 11. This CDR3 contains 15 residues. Germline CDR1 is ENHRY and CDR2 is SYGVKD. The CDR3 sequence: CAIGRGGTVTGELFF. The CDR3 coding sequence is TGTGCCATCGGACGAGGTGGGACAGTGACCGGGGAGCTGTTTTTT.

The table lists this clonotype with a few counts. This chain joins TRBV30 and TRBJ2-5, with D possibly matching TRBD2 (6 bases). V was clipped by 5 bases and J by 5 bases, with 18 bases between them. The CDR3 totals 14 residues. Germline V CDR1 and CDR2: GTSNPN, SVGIG (reference sequence). The DNA of the CDR3 is TGTGCCTGGTCAAGCGGAGGGCCGCGGGAGACCCAGTACTTC. As protein: CAWSSGGPRETQYF.

J is TRBJ2-5 and V is TRBV10-3, with TRBD2 matching over 10 bases. There are 13 residues in the CDR3. Per the germline V gene, CDR1 is ENHRY and CDR2 is SYGVKD. The J segment lost 5 bases and the V segment lost 10 bases, leaving 7 bases of the junction unmatched. CDR3 region: CASRLAGDETQYF. The CDR3, as DNA: TGTGCCAGCAGACTAGCGGGTGACGAGACCCAGTACTTC.